The source of this T cell receptor (beta chain) is a study of human T cells and chemical hapten exposure. Overall study results and limits: PT1 expanded TCR numbers tracked positively with patch test score.

Library construction involved attaching unique molecular identifiers to individual cDNA molecules, which allowed quantitative, reproducible TCR counting. MiXCR, applied by TCRdb to the RACE reads, yields one record per CDR3 protein. The table lists over 300,000 distinct CDR3 sequences, 4.5% to 6% of them singletons. Time point described: pre-sensitization, week 0. The treatment here: therapeutic diphenylcyclopropenone sensitization with weekly scalp DPC. Sample donors consisted of patients with alopecia, aged 18 to 70 years, who were suitable for DPC. The sample holds many counts of this clonotype. Its antigen is not identified. CDR1 and CDR2 (germline): SQVTM, ANQGSEA. This CDR3 region has 11 residues. The V gene lost 4 bases and the J gene lost 6 bases, with 7 bases spanning the gap.

The V gene is TRBV29-1, the J gene TRBJ2-1; no clear D gene. This clonotype was sampled from a woman aged 45-59 years with alopecia areata. Some clones in this sample may be carry-over from other donors' samples. Source: whole blood, taken in connection with sensitization to the hapten diphenylcyclopropenone (DPC). The CDR3 DNA sequence: TGCAGCGTTGCGCCCCCCAATGAGCAGTTCTTC. It is translated as CSVAPPNEQFF.